These 5 T cell receptor beta chains were sequenced from one sample in a study of blood T cell repertoires in COVID-19. The protocol was immunoSEQ multiplex PCR, while the TCRdb copy is restricted to in-frame clones and leaves out a portion. The table lists a few hundred thousand clones, around 89% of them singletons. Sequenced material: PBMCs or T cells enriched from blood (not recorded which). These receptors all stem from a woman in her forties who had recovered from COVID-19.

The V call is TRBV5-4, the J call TRBJ2-3; D is unresolved. The CDR3 has 14 amino acids. V gave up 0 bases and J gave up 0 bases, with 5 bases separating them. The V gene's germline CDR1 is SGHNT and CDR2 YYREEE (reference sequence). The CDR3 DNA is TGTGCCAGCAGCTTGGCCTTTAGCACAGATACGCAGTATTTT. This encodes CASSLAFSTDTQYF.

This chain connects TRBV29-1 to TRBJ2-1, with 8 bases matching TRBD1. Trimming cost V 5 bases and J 3 bases; bases outside gene matches: 12. CDR3 size: 16 residues. The germline V gene encodes CDR1 SQVTM and CDR2 ANQGSEA. The CDR3 loop is CSVRVRGRLSYNEQFF. The DNA of the CDR3 is TGCAGCGTTCGAGTCAGGGGGCGCCTTAGCTACAATGAGCAGTTCTTC.

V usage is TRBV18 and J usage is TRBJ2-1, with D possibly TRBD1 on 6 matching bases. V lost 2 bases and J lost 3, with 8 bases in between. CDR3 length: 14 residues. Germline V gives CDR1 KGHSH, CDR2 LQKENI. CDR3 bases: TGTGCCAGCTCACCATTAGGGGGCTACAATGAGCAGTTCTTC. It specifies CASSPLGGYNEQFF.

The V call is TRBV7-8, the J call TRBJ1-2; 8 bases are shared with TRBD1. The germline gives CDR1 SGHVS, CDR2 FQNEAQ. This CDR3 is built from 14 residues. After removal of 3 bases from V and 8 bases from J, the junction contained 8 bases not matched to a gene. This CDR3 reads CASSFLGQGEGYTF. CDR3 sequence (DNA): TGTGCCAGCAGCTTCCTCGGACAGGGAGAGGGCTACACCTTC.

The chain carries TRBV7-9 and TRBJ2-1; perhaps TRBD2 as D (5 bases). Germline values: CDR1 SEHNR, CDR2 FQNEAQ (reference sequence). Trimming left V 2 bases short and J 8 bases short, with 13 bases between. The CDR3 sequence is 14 residues long. The CDR3 bases are TGTGCCAGCAGCTTATTCCAAGCGGCGGATGAGCAGTTCTTC. As protein: CASSLFQAADEQFF.